This passage covers 31 T cell receptor beta chains from one sample sequenced in a study of blood T cell repertoires in COVID-19. Using immunoSEQ multiplex PCR, the repertoire was profiled, and TCRdb retains in-frame clones only, with some absent. The sample has tens of thousands of clones; approximately 83% are singletons. Sequenced sample: peripheral blood. The origin of the receptors is a woman aged 60-70 years with acute or convalescent COVID-19.

This clone appeared a single time. The chain combines TRBV6-2 or TRBV6-3 with TRBJ1-2; possibly TRBD1 for D (6 bases). There are 18 residues in the CDR3. CDR1 is MNHEY and CDR2 is SVGEGT in the germline V gene. V lost 0 bases and J 8 bases, leaving 25 bases between the germline ends. For the CDR3, the DNA is TGTGCCAGCAGTTACTCGCGTCAGTCGGGACACCGCCTATACGGCTACACCTTC. This codes for CASSYSRQSGHRLYGYTF.

V usage is TRBV9 and J usage is TRBJ2-7, with 12 bases lining up with TRBD1. V shed 0 bases, J shed 8 bases, and the junction held 6 bases outside the gene matches. Germline values: CDR1 SGDLS, CDR2 YYNGEE. The CDR3 has 15 amino acids. In nucleotides, the CDR3 is TGTGCCAGCAGCGTAGGGGACAGGGGGCGTTCTAAGCAGTACTTC. This codes for CASSVGDRGRSKQYF.

The chain links TRBV20-1 to TRBJ1-6, with D possibly TRBD1 on 6 matching bases. Between the trimmed V and J ends, which lost 3 bases and 6 bases, there was a span of 12 bases. From germline, CDR1 is DFQATT and CDR2 SNEGSKA (reference sequence). The length of the CDR3 is 14 residues. The CDR3 bases are TGCAGTGCTAGTTCAGGGGATATTAATTCACCCCTCCACTTT. Its translation: CSASSGDINSPLHF.

The genes are TRBV7-2 and TRBJ2-7; D perhaps matches TRBD2 (6 bases). The CDR3 consists of 18 residues. Per the germline V gene, CDR1 is SGHTA and CDR2 is FQGNSA. Deletions cut 5 bases from V and 0 bases from J, with 23 bases between. The CDR3 protein is CASSTHGFFRENSYEQYF. The DNA for the CDR3 is TGTGCCAGCAGCACTCATGGGTTTTTTCGGGAGAACTCCTACGAGCAGTACTTC.

The genes are TRBV18 and TRBJ1-1, with 7 positions matching TRBD1. CDR3 length: 14 residues. Germline V gives CDR1 KGHSH, CDR2 LQKENI. V shed 3 bases, J shed 1 base, and the junction held 2 bases outside the gene matches. The CDR3 DNA sequence: TGTGCCAGCTCACCTAGACAGGGGAACACTGAAGCTTTCTTT. It translates to CASSPRQGNTEAFF.

The chain recombines TRBV7-9 with TRBJ2-3, with 7 positions matching TRBD2. CDR3 length: 16 amino acids. V shed 2 bases and J 0 bases; nucleotides not matched to a gene: 5. Germline values: CDR1 SEHNR, CDR2 FQNEAQ (reference sequence). DNA for the CDR3: TGTGCCAGCAGCTTACGCACGGGGGGTAGCACAGATACGCAGTATTTT. Its protein product is CASSLRTGGSTDTQYF.

This clone showed up just a few times. The gene calls are TRBV3-1 (or the pseudogene TRBV3-2) and TRBJ1-3; D call uncertain. V dropped 5 bases and J dropped 8 bases, with 16 bases sitting between them. This CDR3 contains 14 residues. Germline V gene lookup returns CDR1 LGHDT and CDR2 YNNKEL (reference sequence). CDR3 region: CASSSRVALDTIYF. For the CDR3, the DNA is TGTGCCAGCAGCTCCCGTGTTGCACTGGACACCATATATTTT.

This clone was found once. V usage is TRBV28 and J usage is TRBJ2-1; no clear D. V lost 3 bases, J lost 6 bases, and 9 bases lay in between. Germline loops: CDR1 MDHEN, CDR2 SYDVKM. This CDR3 has 13 amino acids. The CDR3 sequence: CASSFSLVNEQFF. Here the CDR3 DNA reads TGTGCCAGCAGTTTTTCTTTAGTCAATGAGCAGTTCTTC.

Concerning this clone: A read error may produce the germline difference seen at one junction end. The V and J genes are TRBV7-2 and TRBJ2-5; 13 bases agree with TRBD2. CDR1 is SGHTA, CDR2 FQGNSA, per germline. The CDR3 totals 14 residues. CDR3 sequence (DNA): TGTGCCAGCAGCGCGACTAGCGGGGGGCCTCACCGACACTTC. This sequence encodes CASSATSGGPHRHF.

This clone has just a few counts. The chain couples TRBV29-1 to TRBJ1-2, with 8 bases identical to TRBD1. Germline assignment: CDR1 SQVTM and CDR2 ANQGSEA. The CDR3 length is 12 residues. Trimming cost V 4 bases and J 10 bases; bases outside gene matches: 8. This chain's CDR3 is CSVGGQGALYTF. The CDR3 region has the DNA TGCAGCGTTGGGGGCCAGGGGGCCCTCTACACCTTC.

This sequence joins TRBV19 and TRBJ2-1, with 7 positions matching TRBD2. The ends lost 4 bases at V and 5 bases at J; junction bases unmatched: 8. This CDR3 is 15 amino acids long. Germline values: CDR1 LNHDA, CDR2 SQIVND (reference sequence). DNA for the CDR3: TGTGCCAGTAGTACTGGCGGGAGCCACCACAATGAGCAGTTCTTC. It specifies CASSTGGSHHNEQFF.

J is TRBJ2-7 and V is TRBV18, with 11 bases that match TRBD2. CDR3 length: 15 amino acids. V lost 4 bases and J lost 2; bases outside the gene matches: 4. Germline V lookup: CDR1 KGHSH, CDR2 LQKENI. The CDR3 sequence: CASSHSGLAAYEQYF. The CDR3 region has the DNA TGTGCCAGCTCACACTCGGGACTAGCGGCCTACGAGCAGTACTTC.

The rearrangement uses TRBV10-2 and TRBJ1-2; D remains unclear. V lost 0 bases to trimming and J lost 4 bases, with 6 bases between them. The length of the CDR3 is 13 residues. Germline CDR1 WSHSY, CDR2 SAAADI. Here the CDR3 reads CASSESGAYGYTF. Here the CDR3 DNA reads TGCGCCAGCAGTGAGTCCGGAGCCTATGGCTACACCTTC.

This clone was seen a single time. This chain links TRBV7-2 with TRBJ1-3; D is perhaps TRBD1 (6 bases). Trimming shortened V by 5 bases and J by 0 bases, and 17 bases separated the two germline ends. This CDR3 has 17 amino acids. Germline loops: CDR1 SGHTA, CDR2 FQGNSA. The CDR3 DNA reads as TGTGCCAGCAGCCCCGACTCAGGGGCCCGCTCTGGAAACACCATATATTTT. Encoded protein: CASSPDSGARSGNTIYF.

The V gene is TRBV29-1, the J gene TRBJ1-2; the match to TRBD1 covers 8 bases. The CDR3 totals 15 residues. J was trimmed by 4 bases and V by 7 bases; bases with no gene match: 14. The germline V gene encodes CDR1 SQVTM and CDR2 ANQGSEA. CDR3 sequence (DNA): TGCAGCGCAAACTTAGCCGGGACAGGAGGCTATGGCTACACCTTC. It translates to CSANLAGTGGYGYTF.

The V call is TRBV18, the J call TRBJ1-1; the match to TRBD1 covers 9 bases. The germline gives CDR1 KGHSH, CDR2 LQKENI. J was trimmed by 4 bases and V by 3 bases; bases with no gene match: 3. The CDR3 extends over 14 amino acids. CDR3 sequence reads: CASSPGQGTTEAFF. The CDR3 DNA follows: TGTGCCAGCTCACCGGGACAGGGAACCACTGAAGCTTTCTTT. The full variable domain, rest sourced from reference TRBV18 and TRBJ1-1, is NAGVMQNPRHLVRRRGQEARLRCSPMKGHSHVYWYRQLPEEGLKFMVYLQKENIIDESGMPKERFSAEFPKEGPSILRIQQVVRGDSAAYFCASSPGQGTTEAFFGQGTRLTVV.

V usage is TRBV3-1 (or the pseudogene TRBV3-2) and J usage is TRBJ1-2, with TRBD1 matching over 7 bases. The trim removed 0 bases at V and 7 bases at J, leaving 8 bases unmatched. CDR3 length: 15 amino acids. CDR1 is LGHDT, CDR2 YNNKEL, per germline (reference sequence). In DNA, the CDR3 is TGTGCCAGCAGCCAAGACGGGGCAGGGGGTGGTGGCTACACCTTC. It yields the protein CASSQDGAGGGGYTF.

The chain has TRBV2 and TRBJ2-7; D not resolved. CDR3 length equals 14 residues. V gave up 7 bases and J gave up 4 bases, with 17 bases separating them. Germline V gene lookup returns CDR1 SNHLY and CDR2 FYNNEI. CDR3 DNA sequence: TGTGCCAGCATCAATGAAGCGACTCCGTACGAGCAGTACTTC. Its translation is CASINEATPYEQYF.

V and J are TRBV18 and TRBJ2-1; 10 bases map to TRBD1. The trim removed 5 bases at V and 4 bases at J, leaving 11 bases unmatched. This CDR3 is built from 17 residues. Germline V gene lookup returns CDR1 KGHSH and CDR2 LQKENI. The CDR3 DNA follows: TGTGCCAGCTCAAGCATCGGGACAGGGGCAAGGTACAATGAGCAGTTCTTC. Its translation: CASSSIGTGARYNEQFF. The full variable domain, completed using reference TRBV18 and TRBJ2-1, is NAGVMQNPRHLVRRRGQEARLRCSPMKGHSHVYWYRQLPEEGLKFMVYLQKENIIDESGMPKERFSAEFPKEGPSILRIQQVVRGDSAAYFCASSSIGTGARYNEQFFGPGTRLTVL.

The rearrangement joins TRBV10-3 to TRBJ2-1, with 15 nucleotides matching TRBD2. The J segment lost 6 bases and the V segment lost 10 bases, leaving 4 bases of the junction unmatched. The CDR3 contains 14 residues. Germline V CDR1 and CDR2: ENHRY, SYGVKD. CDR3 sequence reads: CATWTSGGANEQFF. The CDR3 nucleotides are TGTGCCACCTGGACTAGCGGGGGGGCCAATGAGCAGTTCTTC.

Of note for this clone: The junction does not match germline at one end; this may be a read error. The chain employs TRBV6-2 or TRBV6-3 and TRBJ2-2; the match to TRBD2 covers 7 bases. This CDR3 contains 17 residues. Germline assignment: CDR1 MNHEY and CDR2 SVGEGT. CDR3 loop: CASGYFKRREQAGELFF. The CDR3 coding sequence is TGTGCCAGCGGTTACTTCAAGAGGCGGGAGCAGGCCGGGGAGCTGTTTTTT.

The chain is built from TRBV25-1 and TRBJ1-6; the D gene is possibly TRBD1 (5 bases). Germline V lookup: CDR1 MGHDK, CDR2 SYGVNS. The CDR3 runs to 15 residues. V lost 2 bases and J lost 10, with 15 bases in between. The CDR3 here is CASSEGPRVNSPLHF. As DNA, the CDR3 is TGTGCCAGCAGTGAAGGTCCCAGGGTTAACTCACCCCTCCACTTT.

The V gene is TRBV28, the J gene TRBJ1-6; D is unclear. The germline CDR1 and CDR2 sequences are MDHEN and SYDVKM. This CDR3 is 16 amino acids long. Deletions cut 1 base from V and 2 bases from J, with 9 bases between. The CDR3 is CASSLSGGTYNSPLHF. The CDR3, as DNA: TGTGCCAGCAGTTTATCGGGAGGTACCTATAATTCACCCCTCCACTTT.

V gene TRBV21-1 combines with J gene TRBJ1-6; TRBD1, the table's D call, lacks a check against the DNA. TRBV21-1 counts as a pseudogene. This CDR3 has 16 amino acids. For the CDR3, the DNA is TGTGCCAGCAGCGAAGATCTTCAGGGTACCATTTCACCCCTCCACTTT. It encodes CASSEDLQGTISPLHF.

The rearrangement uses TRBV18 and TRBJ1-1; TRBD1 might be the D (5 bases). CDR3 length: 16 amino acids. The germline V gene encodes CDR1 KGHSH and CDR2 LQKENI. V shed 3 bases and J shed 0 bases, with 14 bases lying between them. The CDR3 bases are TGTGCCAGCTCACCGTACGACCCGGGGGTGAACACTGAAGCTTTCTTT. This codes for CASSPYDPGVNTEAFF.

This rearrangement joins TRBV9 to TRBJ2-5, with 7 bases matching TRBD2. The CDR3 spans 16 residues. CDR1 is SGDLS, CDR2 YYNGEE, per germline. With V trimmed by 4 bases and J by 1 base, 10 bases remained unmatched. CDR3 loop: CASSTGSPGGQETQYF. The DNA of the CDR3 is TGTGCCAGCAGCACGGGTTCGCCGGGGGGCCAAGAGACCCAGTACTTC.

This rearrangement joins TRBV5-4 to TRBJ2-2, with 8 bases aligning to TRBD2. The trim removed 2 bases at V and 4 bases at J, leaving 4 bases unmatched. The CDR3 has 15 amino acids. Germline CDR1 is SGHNT and CDR2 is YYREEE (reference sequence). CDR3 DNA sequence: TGTGCCAGCAGCTTTGCGGGGGGTGGCACCGGGGAGCTGTTTTTT. Its translation is CASSFAGGGTGELFF.

This chain links TRBV27 with TRBJ1-6, with TRBD1 matching over 8 bases. Trimming took 4 bases from V and 7 from J; bases not matched to a gene: 6. Germline lookup yields CDR1 MNHEY and CDR2 SMNVEV (reference sequence). The CDR3 contains 15 residues. CDR3 loop: CASSSRDRQNSPLHF. The CDR3 DNA follows: TGTGCCAGCAGTTCCCGGGACAGGCAAAATTCACCCCTCCACTTT.

This chain uses TRBV5-1 with TRBJ1-1, with unresolved D. Between the trimmed V and J ends, which lost 0 bases and 1 base, there was a span of 16 bases. The CDR3 runs to 17 residues. Germline CDR1 SGHRS, CDR2 YFSETQ. The CDR3 is CASSLGPLGAENTEAFF. The CDR3 nucleotides are TGCGCCAGCAGCTTGGGGCCGTTGGGAGCAGAGAACACTGAAGCTTTCTTT.

For the CDR3, the DNA is TGTGCCACCAGCACAGGACAGGGGTCGGATGGCTACACCTTC. Translated: CATSTGQGSDGYTF. The rearrangement joins TRBV24-1 to TRBJ1-2; 9 bases fit TRBD1. The CDR3 runs to 14 residues. The germline V gene encodes CDR1 KGHDR and CDR2 SFDVKD. Trimming at V came to 7 bases and at J to 6 bases, leaving 8 bases not matched to a gene.

The gene calls are TRBV3-1 (or the pseudogene TRBV3-2) and TRBJ1-3; D is unclear. The length of the CDR3 is 16 residues. CDR1 is LGHDT, CDR2 YNNKEL, per germline (reference sequence). Trimming left V 1 base short and J 4 bases short, with 14 bases between. The CDR3 sequence is CASSQGTLGSGNTIYF. The CDR3 coding sequence is TGTGCCAGCAGCCAAGGGACTTTGGGGTCCGGAAACACCATATATTTT.